This passage covers 27 T cell receptor beta chains from one sample sequenced in a study of beta chain features in type 1 diabetes. Findings and caveats of the study: TCRB CDR3s were moderately but significantly shorter in Type 1 diabetes patients in all four CD4+ subsets.

The study reverse transcribed the entire isolated RNA, so it sequenced expressed TCRB transcripts. Sequencing used immunoSEQ multiplex PCR; TCRdb keeps in-frame clones, though not all of them. The repertoire has fewer than 400,000 clones, about a tenth of them found once; the top ten carry about 1%. No antigen has been identified for these receptors. The sequencing input was central memory CD4+ T cells from blood. These TCRs come from a man aged 30 to 45 with type 1 diabetes.

The chain employs TRBV7-2 and TRBJ1-5; possible D gene TRBD1, 5 bases. CDR1 is SGHTA, CDR2 FQGNSA, per germline. The CDR3 length is 14 residues. The V end lost 1 base, the J end lost 7 bases, and 11 bases lay between the germline ends. CDR3 nucleotides: TGTGCCAGCAGCTTAGAAGGGGCCCGACAGCCCCAGCATTTT. This sequence encodes CASSLEGARQPQHF.

This clone has a handful of counts. The chain joins TRBV7-9 to TRBJ1-4; the D is unclear. The length of the CDR3 is 10 residues. Trimming cost V 5 bases and J 7 bases, with 2 bases left between them. Germline CDR1 reads SEHNR; CDR2 reads FQNEAQ (reference sequence). The CDR3 nucleotides read TGTGCCAGCAGCGGTGAAAAACTGTTTTTT. Translated, it gives CASSGEKLFF.

This clone was seen more than once but under ten times. The chain combines TRBV29-1 with TRBJ1-4, with D unclear. The CDR3 has 13 residues. CDR1 is SQVTM and CDR2 is ANQGSEA in the germline V gene. Trimming shortened V by 3 bases and J by 7 bases, and 12 bases separated the two germline ends. The CDR3 nucleotides read TGCAGCGTTGATGTCCAAGGTGGTGAAAAACTGTTTTTT. As protein: CSVDVQGGEKLFF. The full variable domain, in which reference TRBV29-1 and TRBJ1-4 provide the parts outside the CDR3, is SAVISQKPSRDICQRGTSLTIQCQVDSQVTMMFWYRQQPGQSLTLIATANQGSEATYESGFVIDKFPISRPNLTFSTLTVSNMSPEDSSIYLCSVDVQGGEKLFFGSGTQLSVL.

With respect to this clone: The identical CDR3 is also encoded by other nucleotide sequences in the sample. The V and J genes are TRBV6-5 and TRBJ1-3, with a tentative D call TRBD1 (6 bases). The V gene lost 8 bases and the J gene lost 0 bases, with 11 bases spanning the gap. The germline V gene has CDR1 MNHEY and CDR2 SVGAGI. The CDR3 runs 14 residues. As DNA, the CDR3 is TGTGCCAGCTCCAGGGGAAACTCTGGAAACACCATATATTTT. Translating gives CASSRGNSGNTIYF.

The V gene is TRBV5-6, the J gene TRBJ1-1; D might be TRBD1 (6 bases). In germline, CDR1 is SGHDT, CDR2 YYEEEE. Trimming took off 2 bases at V and 2 bases at J, with 13 bases between the two ends. CDR3 length equals 15 residues. CDR3 loop: CASSFPGALNTEAFF. The CDR3 bases are TGTGCCAGCAGCTTCCCGGGGGCGCTAAACACTGAAGCTTTCTTT.

This clone was observed a few times. The chain couples TRBV10-3 to TRBJ2-7, with D perhaps matching TRBD1 or TRBD2 (5 bases each). From germline, CDR1 is ENHRY and CDR2 SYGVKD. This CDR3 has 14 amino acids. V lost 6 bases to trimming and J lost 7 bases, with 19 bases between them. CDR3 in amino acids: CAIRDNQPPGEQYF. For the CDR3, the DNA is TGTGCCATCAGGGACAACCAACCACCGGGGGAGCAGTACTTC.

This clone occurred a few times. The chain couples TRBV19 to TRBJ1-6; 11 bases match TRBD1. This CDR3 contains 15 residues. Per the germline V gene, CDR1 is LNHDA and CDR2 is SQIVND (reference sequence). J lost 9 bases, V lost 6 bases, and 7 bases had no gene match. This CDR3 is CASRPDGQGASPLHF. The DNA of the CDR3 is TGTGCCAGTAGACCCGACGGACAGGGGGCTTCACCCCTCCACTTT.

A few counts support this clone. This chain links TRBV7-9 with TRBJ1-2, with TRBD1 as a possible D gene (5 bases). The CDR3 consists of 15 residues. Germline assignment: CDR1 SEHNR and CDR2 FQNEAQ (reference sequence). V was cut by 1 base and J by 1 base, with 10 bases left in between. CDR3 residues: CASSLGQNVNYGYTF. In DNA, the CDR3 is TGTGCCAGCAGCTTAGGACAGAACGTTAACTATGGCTACACCTTC.

V usage is TRBV5-6 and J usage is TRBJ2-6, with D maybe TRBD2 (6 bases). There are 18 residues in the CDR3. V was cut by 3 bases and J by 0 bases, with 16 bases left in between. Germline V lookup: CDR1 SGHDT, CDR2 YYEEEE. CDR3 sequence reads: CASSWLSDGSSGANVLTF. DNA for the CDR3: TGTGCCAGCAGCTGGCTATCCGACGGGAGCTCTGGGGCCAACGTCCTGACTTTC.

The chain employs TRBV10-3 and TRBJ2-7; the match to TRBD1 covers 11 bases. From germline, CDR1 is ENHRY and CDR2 SYGVKD. V lost 9 bases and J lost 5; bases outside the gene matches: 3. This CDR3 is 12 amino acids long. The chain's CDR3 is CAMGQGGDEQYF. DNA of the CDR3: TGTGCCATGGGACAGGGGGGCGACGAGCAGTACTTC.

This clone was seen more than once but under ten times. The J gene is TRBJ1-5, the V gene TRBV28; 7 positions agree with TRBD1. The CDR3 sequence is 13 residues long. With 6 bases clipped from V and 6 bases from J, the junction kept 5 bases outside the gene matches. Germline V gene lookup returns CDR1 MDHEN and CDR2 SYDVKM. CDR3 sequence (DNA): TGTGCCAGCAGGCTGACAGGGACTCAGCCCCAGCATTTT. Translated, it gives CASRLTGTQPQHF.

About this clone itself: Other nucleotide sequences in the sample specify the same CDR3. The chain has TRBV9 and TRBJ1-1; no reliable D call. Trimming left V 0 bases short and J 3 bases short, with 9 bases between. The germline V gene encodes CDR1 SGDLS and CDR2 YYNGEE. CDR3 length: 14 residues. CDR3 in DNA: TGTGCCAGCAGCGTAGGGGAGGGCCACACTGAAGCTTTCTTT. Its protein is CASSVGEGHTEAFF.

The chain couples TRBV28 to TRBJ2-7; D tentatively fits TRBD1 or TRBD2 (5 bases each). This CDR3 is 14 amino acids long. Per germline, CDR1 MDHEN and CDR2 SYDVKM. The V gene lost 1 base and the J gene lost 2 bases, with 9 bases spanning the gap. CDR3: CASSLLQEAYEQYF. The DNA for the CDR3 is TGTGCCAGCAGTTTATTACAGGAGGCCTACGAGCAGTACTTC.

The J gene is TRBJ2-1, the V gene TRBV7-9; 13 bases are shared with TRBD2. Germline CDR1 is SEHNR and CDR2 is FQNEAQ (reference sequence). There are 15 residues in the CDR3. With 4 bases clipped from V and 8 bases from J, the junction kept 5 bases outside the gene matches. CDR3 amino acids: CASSWTSGGRDEQFF. The CDR3, as DNA: TGTGCCAGCAGCTGGACTAGCGGGGGACGCGATGAGCAGTTCTTC.

J is TRBJ1-6 and V is TRBV21-1; TRBD1 reflects the table's D call only, with no check against the DNA. TRBV21-1 is designated a pseudogene. The CDR3 length is 18 residues. The CDR3 DNA reads as TGTGCCAGCAGCAAAGACGTCTCAAGGACAGAGTATAATTCACCCCTCCACTTT. Protein product: CASSKDVSRTEYNSPLHF.

In this sample, this clone turned up a few times. The rearrangement uses TRBV28 and TRBJ2-2; TRBD1 aligns across 8 bases. Germline assignment: CDR1 MDHEN and CDR2 SYDVKM. The V segment lost 6 bases and the J segment 4 bases; nucleotides outside the gene matches: 4. The CDR3 runs 14 residues. The CDR3 nucleotides are TGTGCCAGCAGGTGGACAGGGACCACCGGGGAGCTGTTTTTT. Residues: CASRWTGTTGELFF. The variable domain in full, completed from reference TRBV28 and TRBJ2-2, reads DVKVTQSSRYLVKRTGEKVFLECVQDMDHENMFWYRQDPGLGLRLIYFSYDVKMKEKGDIPEGYSVSREKKERFSLILESASTNQTSMYLCASRWTGTTGELFFGEGSRLTVL.

The V and J genes are TRBV6-6 and TRBJ1-4; no reliable D call. CDR3 size: 15 residues. Germline V lookup: CDR1 MNHNY, CDR2 SVGAGI (reference sequence). Trimming stripped 5 bases from V and 4 bases from J, with 14 bases between. Here the CDR3 DNA reads TGTGCCAGCAGTCCTGGACGGAGCTTTAATGAAAAACTGTTTTTT. It is translated as CASSPGRSFNEKLFF.

This clone occurred a few times. The chain uses TRBV19 and TRBJ1-4; TRBD1 aligns across 7 bases. V lost 7 bases to trimming and J lost 7 bases; unmatched junction nucleotides: 6. Germline V gene sequence: CDR1 LNHDA, CDR2 SQIVND (reference sequence). The length of the CDR3 is 13 residues. The CDR3 loop reads CASTDRRSEKLFF. The CDR3 nucleotides read TGTGCCAGTACGGACAGGAGGAGTGAAAAACTGTTTTTT.

The V gene is TRBV2, the J gene TRBJ1-2; 8 bases agree with TRBD1. Germline V gives CDR1 SNHLY, CDR2 FYNNEI. V was clipped by 5 bases and J by 5 bases; unmatched bases: 13. This CDR3 has 16 amino acids. CDR3 sequence reads: CASSLGGGQGSYGYTF. For the CDR3, the DNA is TGTGCCAGCAGTCTCGGGGGCGGACAGGGAAGTTATGGCTACACCTTC.

This clone was counted at least ten times. The gene calls are TRBV11-2 and TRBJ1-5; TRBD1 aligns across 9 bases. The trim removed 5 bases at V and 7 bases at J, leaving 9 bases unmatched. CDR3 length: 15 amino acids. Germline CDR1 reads SGHAT; CDR2 reads FQNNGV. CDR3 coding DNA: TGTGCCAGCAGCAGTGATGGACAGGGGAGGCAGCCCCAGCATTTT. It yields the protein CASSSDGQGRQPQHF.

This clone was detected ten times or more. The chain employs TRBV14 and TRBJ1-4; no definite D call. Trimming left V 5 bases short and J 5 bases short, with 12 bases between. Germline assignment: CDR1 SGHDN and CDR2 FVKESK. This CDR3 spans 14 amino acids. CDR3 bases: TGTGCCAGCAGCAGACGGGCCGGCAATGAAAAACTGTTTTTT. It yields the protein CASSRRAGNEKLFF.

This clone was seen more than once but under ten times. The chain couples TRBV12-5 to TRBJ2-5, with 8 bases lining up with TRBD2. Germline V gives CDR1 LGHNT, CDR2 FRNRAP. The CDR3 is made up of 15 amino acids. V gave up 6 bases and J gave up 2 bases; unmatched junction bases: 8. DNA of the CDR3: TGTGCTAGTGGGCTCGGGACTAGTCGGCAAGAGACCCAGTACTTC. As protein: CASGLGTSRQETQYF. Supplemented by reference TRBV12-5 and TRBJ2-5, the full variable domain reads DARVTQTPRHKVTEMGQEVTMRCQPILGHNTVFWYRQTMMQGLELLAYFRNRAPLDDSGMPKDRFSAEMPDATLATLKIQPSEPRDSAVYFCASGLGTSRQETQYFGPGTRLLVL.

The rearrangement joins TRBV7-2 to TRBJ1-5; D unclear. The CDR3 has 13 amino acids. CDR1 and CDR2 from the germline V gene are SGHTA and FQGNSA. V shed 5 bases and J shed 5 bases, with 10 bases lying between them. As DNA, the CDR3 is TGTGCCAGCAGCCCGCAGTTAGATCAGCCCCAGCATTTT. Protein sequence: CASSPQLDQPQHF.

The sample holds a few counts of this clone. The rearrangement links TRBV2 to TRBJ1-2; no definite D call. The CDR3 is made up of 13 amino acids. V was clipped by 10 bases and J by 4 bases, with 16 bases between them. The germline V gene encodes CDR1 SNHLY and CDR2 FYNNEI. The CDR3 region is CAINSGFRYGYTF. CDR3 DNA: TGTGCCATTAATTCAGGATTTCGCTATGGCTACACCTTC.

This chain links TRBV7-8 with TRBJ1-1, with no clear D. CDR3 length: 13 amino acids. The germline V gene has CDR1 SGHVS and CDR2 FQNEAQ. The germline V and J ends were trimmed by 1 base and 7 bases, with 10 bases remaining between them. The CDR3 reads CASSLGVIVEAFF. The CDR3 bases are TGTGCCAGCAGCTTAGGGGTGATAGTTGAAGCTTTCTTT.

This clone was seen many times. This chain's CDR3 is CASSLKTGGQPQHF. The CDR3 DNA reads TGTGCCAGCAGCTTGAAGACAGGAGGCCAGCCCCAGCATTTT. The chain joins TRBV5-5 to TRBJ1-5, with D possibly TRBD1 on 6 matching bases. Trimming removed 1 base from V and 7 bases from J, with 12 bases in between. Germline CDR1 is SGHKS and CDR2 is YYEKEE (reference sequence). This CDR3 contains 14 residues.

The gene calls are TRBV7-9 and TRBJ1-2, with 7 bases fitting TRBD1. The J segment lost 6 bases and the V segment lost 3 bases, leaving 4 bases of the junction unmatched. From germline, CDR1 is SEHNR and CDR2 FQNEAQ (reference sequence). The CDR3 contains 13 residues. In DNA, the CDR3 is TGTGCCAGCAGCTTCGGACAGGAAGATGGCTACACCTTC. Encoded protein: CASSFGQEDGYTF.